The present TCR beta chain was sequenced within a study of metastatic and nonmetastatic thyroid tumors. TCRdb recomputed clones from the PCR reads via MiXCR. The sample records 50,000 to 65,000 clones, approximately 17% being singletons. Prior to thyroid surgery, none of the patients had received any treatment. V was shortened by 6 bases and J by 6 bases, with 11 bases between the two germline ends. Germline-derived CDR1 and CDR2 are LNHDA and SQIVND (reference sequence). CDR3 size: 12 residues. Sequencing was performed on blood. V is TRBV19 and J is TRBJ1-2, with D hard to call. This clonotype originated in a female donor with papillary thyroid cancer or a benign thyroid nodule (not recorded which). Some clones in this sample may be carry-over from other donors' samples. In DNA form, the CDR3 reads TGTGCCAGTAGGACGCAAAAGGATGGCTACACCTTC. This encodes CASRTQKDGYTF.